What follows describes a single T cell receptor (beta chain). This sample is part of a study of blood T cell repertoires in COVID-19. In the study overall: COVID-19 samples from acute and convalescent phases originated in the United States, Italy and Spain. Nucleic acid was either cDNA or gDNA, and it came from T cells, B-cell-depleted T cells, or PBMCs.

The CDR3 loop spans 15 amino acids. The germline V gene has CDR1 LNHDA and CDR2 SQIVND (reference sequence). V lost 8 bases, J lost 0 bases, and 14 bases lay in between. Per the original methods: Amplified reference gene primers provided the basis for estimating nucleated cell counts. Sequencing used immunoSEQ multiplex PCR; TCRdb keeps in-frame clones, though not all of them. V and J calls and clone size are copied from that table; D and trimming were computed from the DNA. The data hold some 100,000 clones, with more than 85% observed a single time. J is TRBJ1-5 and V is TRBV19; D gene unclear. This TCR came from a man aged 55 to 70 with acute or convalescent COVID-19. The sequencing sample was made of peripheral blood. The DNA of the CDR3 is TGTGCCAGTTCCCAAAAATCGCGTAGCAATCAGCCCCAGCATTTT. This gives the protein CASSQKSRSNQPQHF.